The present entry profiles one T cell receptor (beta chain) with its context. These data are taken from a study of blood T cell repertoires in COVID-19. In the study overall: The cDNA or gDNA used as material had been derived from T cells, B-cell-depleted T cells, or PBMCs.

Here immunoSEQ multiplex PCR was the method, and the copy in TCRdb shows in-frame clones only, minus some. The sample consists of roughly 270,000 clones, around 85% of them appearing once. The sample comprised PBMCs or T cells enriched from blood (not recorded which). This clonotype was sampled from a woman in her 50s who had recovered from COVID-19.

CDR3 in amino acids: CASSGGLAGGSNTGELFF. CDR3 nucleotides: TGTGCCAGCAGCGGTGGACTAGCGGGGGGTTCGAACACCGGGGAGCTGTTTTTT. The rearrangement joins TRBV5-4 to TRBJ2-2, with 14 positions matching TRBD2. The CDR3 length is 18 residues. V shed 4 bases, J shed 0 bases, and the junction held 5 bases outside the gene matches. Germline CDR1 and CDR2: SGHNT and YYREEE (reference sequence).